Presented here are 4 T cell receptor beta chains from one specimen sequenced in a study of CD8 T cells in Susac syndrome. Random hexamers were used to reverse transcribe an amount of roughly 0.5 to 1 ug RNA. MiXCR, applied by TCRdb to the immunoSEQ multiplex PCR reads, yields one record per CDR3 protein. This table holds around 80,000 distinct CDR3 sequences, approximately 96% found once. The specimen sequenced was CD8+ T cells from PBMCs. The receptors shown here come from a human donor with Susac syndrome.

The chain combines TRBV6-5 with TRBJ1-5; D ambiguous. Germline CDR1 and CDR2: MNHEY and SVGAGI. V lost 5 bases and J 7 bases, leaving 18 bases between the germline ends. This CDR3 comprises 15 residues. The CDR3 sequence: CASSHTWRLSQPQHF. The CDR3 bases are TGTGCCAGCAGTCATACATGGAGACTAAGCCAGCCCCAGCATTTT.

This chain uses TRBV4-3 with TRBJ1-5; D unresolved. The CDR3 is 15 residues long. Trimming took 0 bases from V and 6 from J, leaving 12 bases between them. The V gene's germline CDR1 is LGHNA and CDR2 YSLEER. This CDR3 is CASSQDLSSGQPQHF. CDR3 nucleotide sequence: TGCGCCAGCAGCCAAGATCTCTCCTCGGGTCAGCCCCAGCATTTT.

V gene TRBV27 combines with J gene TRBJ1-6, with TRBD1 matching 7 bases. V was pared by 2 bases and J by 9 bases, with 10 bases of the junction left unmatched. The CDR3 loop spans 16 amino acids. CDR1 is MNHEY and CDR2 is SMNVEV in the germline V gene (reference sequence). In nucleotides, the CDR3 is TGTGCCAGCAGTTTACACGGTGTAGGGGGCATTTCACCCCTCCACTTT. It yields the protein CASSLHGVGGISPLHF.

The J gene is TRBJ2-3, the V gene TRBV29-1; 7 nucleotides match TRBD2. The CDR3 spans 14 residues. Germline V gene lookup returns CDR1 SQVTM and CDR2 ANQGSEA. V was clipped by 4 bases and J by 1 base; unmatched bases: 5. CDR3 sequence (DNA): TGCAGCGTTGGGTTGCTAGCGGGCACAGATACGCAGTATTTT. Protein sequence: CSVGLLAGTDTQYF.